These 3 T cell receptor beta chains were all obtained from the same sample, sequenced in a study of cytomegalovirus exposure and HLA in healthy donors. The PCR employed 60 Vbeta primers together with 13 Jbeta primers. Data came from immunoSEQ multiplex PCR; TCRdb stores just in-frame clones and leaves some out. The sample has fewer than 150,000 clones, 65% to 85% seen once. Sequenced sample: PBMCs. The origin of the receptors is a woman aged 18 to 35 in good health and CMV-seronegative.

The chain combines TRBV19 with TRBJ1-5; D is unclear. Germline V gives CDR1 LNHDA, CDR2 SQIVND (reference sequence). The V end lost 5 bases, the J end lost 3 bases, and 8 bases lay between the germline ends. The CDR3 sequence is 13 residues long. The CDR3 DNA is TGTGCCAGTAGTTTACGGTCCAATCAGCCCCAGCATTTT. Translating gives CASSLRSNQPQHF.

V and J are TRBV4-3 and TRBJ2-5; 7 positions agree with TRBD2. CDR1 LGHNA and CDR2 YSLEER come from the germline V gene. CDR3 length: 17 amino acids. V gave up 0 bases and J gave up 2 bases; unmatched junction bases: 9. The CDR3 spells CASSQDRASGRQETQYF. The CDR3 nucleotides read TGCGCCAGCAGCCAAGATCGGGCTAGCGGCCGTCAAGAGACCCAGTACTTC.

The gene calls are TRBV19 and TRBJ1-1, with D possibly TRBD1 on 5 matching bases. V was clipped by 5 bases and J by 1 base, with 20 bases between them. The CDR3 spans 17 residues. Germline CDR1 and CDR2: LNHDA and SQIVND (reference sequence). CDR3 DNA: TGTGCCAGTAGTGACGGGACTCTGAAAGTCCCGAACACTGAAGCTTTCTTT. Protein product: CASSDGTLKVPNTEAFF.